The entry that follows covers one TCR beta chain sequence. This CDR3 spans 15 amino acids. Looked up from germline, CDR1 is ENHRY and CDR2 is SYGVKD. V lost 5 bases and J lost 0; bases outside the gene matches: 6. Data came from immunoSEQ multiplex PCR; TCRdb stores just in-frame clones and leaves some out. The sample lists 170,000 or so clones, approximately 94% seen once, with 8.5% in the top ten. The data were taken from a study of control samples from healthy donors and cancer patients. What was sequenced was blood. This sequence was found in a woman between 40 and 55 years old in good health. V is TRBV10-3 and J is TRBJ2-7; 8 bases line up with TRBD1. CDR3 nucleotides: TGTGCCATCAGTTTGGGCAGGGGGCTCTCCTACGAGCAGTACTTC. Its translation: CAISLGRGLSYEQYF.